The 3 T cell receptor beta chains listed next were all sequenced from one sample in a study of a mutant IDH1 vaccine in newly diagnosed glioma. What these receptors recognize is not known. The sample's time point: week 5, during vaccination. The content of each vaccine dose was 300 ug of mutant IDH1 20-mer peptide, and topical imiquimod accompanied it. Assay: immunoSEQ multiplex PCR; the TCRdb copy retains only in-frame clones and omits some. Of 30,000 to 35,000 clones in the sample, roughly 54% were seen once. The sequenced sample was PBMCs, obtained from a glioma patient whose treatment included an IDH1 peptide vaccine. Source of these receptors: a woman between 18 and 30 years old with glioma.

The DNA for the CDR3 is TGTGCCAGCAGCTCAGCCGCCGCGAATACGCAGTATTTT. Its translation is CASSSAAANTQYF. The chain uses TRBV7-2 and TRBJ2-3, with D uncertain. Germline lookup yields CDR1 SGHTA and CDR2 FQGNSA. The germline V and J ends were trimmed by 4 bases and 7 bases, with 12 bases remaining between them. The length of the CDR3 is 13 residues.

Here the CDR3 reads CASSRGQGAYEQYF. CDR3 nucleotide sequence: TGTGCCAGCAGCCGCGGACAGGGAGCCTACGAGCAGTACTTC. The J gene is TRBJ2-7, the V gene TRBV6-6; TRBD1 agrees at 8 bases. Germline CDR1 is MNHNY and CDR2 is SVGAGI (reference sequence). The CDR3 covers 14 residues. The V and J ends lost 6 bases and 2 bases, in that order; junction bases with no gene match: 6.

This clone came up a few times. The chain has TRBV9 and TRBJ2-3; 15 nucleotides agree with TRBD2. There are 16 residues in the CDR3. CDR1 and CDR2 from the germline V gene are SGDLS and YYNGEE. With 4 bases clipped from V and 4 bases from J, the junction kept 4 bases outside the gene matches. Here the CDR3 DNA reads TGTGCCAGCAGCACAGGACTAGCGGGGGGGTCAGATACGCAGTATTTT. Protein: CASSTGLAGGSDTQYF.